This TCR beta chain was obtained from a study of cytomegalovirus exposure and HLA in healthy donors. Study details: For the roughly 390 genotyped donors, about 81% fell within the Caucasian-associated ancestry cluster. General study findings and limits: Across donors, sequencing depth was assumed by presence/absence analyses to be roughly uniform. Information on immune exposure was restricted to one variable (CMV serostatus). Later work showed greater clonal expansion in HLA-associated TCR beta chains than in equally common others.

Unmatched junction bases numbered 3, after V lost 1 base and J lost 6 bases. CDR1 and CDR2 (germline): MDHEN, SYDVKM. The CDR3 runs to 15 residues. In regard to this clone: Its antigen is as yet unknown.

PCR involved 60 Vbeta and 13 Jbeta primers. The table came from immunoSEQ multiplex PCR; TCRdb's copy has only in-frame clones and leaves some out. The profile covers roughly 200,000 clones, with 9.5% to 15% appearing a single time and approximately 8.3% taken by the ten largest. What was sequenced was PBMCs. The chain has TRBV28 and TRBJ2-2; TRBD1 aligns across 9 bases. The sequence was obtained from a man aged 50 or older in good health and CMV-seropositive. The chain's CDR3 is CASSLSGQGPGELFF. CDR3 DNA sequence: TGTGCCAGCAGTTTATCCGGACAGGGGCCCGGGGAGCTGTTTTTT. The complete variable domain, with remaining parts taken from reference TRBV28 and TRBJ2-2, reads DVKVTQSSRYLVKRTGEKVFLECVQDMDHENMFWYRQDPGLGLRLIYFSYDVKMKEKGDIPEGYSVSREKKERFSLILESASTNQTSMYLCASSLSGQGPGELFFGEGSRLTVL.